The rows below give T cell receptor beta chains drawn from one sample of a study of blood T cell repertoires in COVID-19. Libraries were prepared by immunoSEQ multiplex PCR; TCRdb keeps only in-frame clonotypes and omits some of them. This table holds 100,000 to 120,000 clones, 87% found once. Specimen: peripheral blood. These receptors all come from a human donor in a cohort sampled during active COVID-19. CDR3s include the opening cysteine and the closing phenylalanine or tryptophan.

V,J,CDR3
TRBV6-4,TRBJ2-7,CASSEGQGAYEQYF
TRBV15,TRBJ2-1,CATSEAGGPYNEQFF
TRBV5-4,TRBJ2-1,CASSLDQNEQFF
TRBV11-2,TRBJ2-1,CASSLEGGQSEQFF
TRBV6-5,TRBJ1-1,CASPTGSEAFF
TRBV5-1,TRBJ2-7,CASSLGAGGYEQYF
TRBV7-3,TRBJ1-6,CASSLEIYNSPLHF
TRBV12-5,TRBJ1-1,CASGLATFSTEAFF
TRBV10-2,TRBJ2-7,CASSVGARTPSQYF
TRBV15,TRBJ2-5,CATSRDWGGTQETQYF
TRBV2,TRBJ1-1,CASRRDRQIPEAFF
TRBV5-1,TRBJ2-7,CASSLEVRGYEQYF
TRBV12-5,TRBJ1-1,CASGPSGTGNTEAFF
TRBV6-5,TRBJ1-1,CASTPGSTNTEAFF
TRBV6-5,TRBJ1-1,CASSPGTLNTEAFF
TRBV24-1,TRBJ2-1,CATSDWKQPYNEQFF
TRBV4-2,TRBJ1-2,CASSQDLGTGAGYTF
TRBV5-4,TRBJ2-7,CASRYYGTMSAYEQYF
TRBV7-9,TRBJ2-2,CASSPDKNTGELFF
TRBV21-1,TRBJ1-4,CASMRATNEKLFF
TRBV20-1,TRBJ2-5,CSARHSETQYF
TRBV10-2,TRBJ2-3,CASIPDRGGTDTQYF
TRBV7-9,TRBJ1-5,CASSRDSTRGQPQHF
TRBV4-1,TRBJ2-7,CASSQKAAQGSYEQYF
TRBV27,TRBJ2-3,CASSLVLAGGTDTQYF
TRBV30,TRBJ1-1,CAWSVKLQGWNTEAFF
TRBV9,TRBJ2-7,CASSVAPQGYEQYF
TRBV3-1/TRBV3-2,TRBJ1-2,CASSLGPVYGYTF
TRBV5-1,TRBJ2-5,CASSLVAGGQETQYF
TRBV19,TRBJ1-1,CASRSGRQVNTEAFF
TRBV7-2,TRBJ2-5,CASSLQRGYQETQYF
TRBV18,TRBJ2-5,CASSPPVGGGAGLKTQYF
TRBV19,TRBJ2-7,CASSSTGFYEQYF
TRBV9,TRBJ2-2,CASSVEGSWGLAGATDTGELFF
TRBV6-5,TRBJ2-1,CASSYSQPGYEQFF
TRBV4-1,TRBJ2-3,CASSQVVAAGGTDTQYF
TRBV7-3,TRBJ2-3,CASSFAGLGADTQYF
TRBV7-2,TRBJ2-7,CASSLGTGSYEQYF
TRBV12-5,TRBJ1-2,CASGLAARADYYGYTF
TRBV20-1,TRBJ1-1,CSASRSGGANTEAFF
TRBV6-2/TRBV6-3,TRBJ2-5,CASSSLADPQETQYF
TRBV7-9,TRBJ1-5,CASSFESSIGTGTQSQHF
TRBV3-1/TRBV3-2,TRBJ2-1,CASRQDRGEQFF
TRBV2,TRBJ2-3,CASSPTDGSDTQYF
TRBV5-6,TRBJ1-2,CASSLPDRGYTF
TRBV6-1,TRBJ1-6,CASSDPTGFIYNSPLHF
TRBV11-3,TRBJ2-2,CASSLESYTGELFF
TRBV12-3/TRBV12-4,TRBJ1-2,CASSHQAPRGYTF
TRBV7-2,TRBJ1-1,CASSLQGARTEAFF
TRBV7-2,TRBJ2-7,CASSPAAGSTYEQYF
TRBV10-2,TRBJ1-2,CASSEDPRSYGYTF
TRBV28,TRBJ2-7,CASCGTGATTFNEQYF
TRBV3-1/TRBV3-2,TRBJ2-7,CASSQDRTSGAYEQYF
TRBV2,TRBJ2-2,CASREAGELFF
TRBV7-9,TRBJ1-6,CASSLLDGNSPLHF
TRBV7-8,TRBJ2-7,CASSPSSVPYEQYF
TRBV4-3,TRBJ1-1,CASSQDLRGAGTEAFF
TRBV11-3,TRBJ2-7,CASSLAGSYEQYF
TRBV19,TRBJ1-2,CASSTTGANYGYTF
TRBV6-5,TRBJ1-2,CASSQSNYGYTF